This T cell receptor (beta chain) was identified during a study of blood T cell repertoires in COVID-19. Study at large: Some COVID-19 samples were acute and others convalescent; all came from the United States, Italy and Spain. T cells, B-cell-depleted T cells, or PBMCs supplied cDNA or gDNA.

The repertoire was sequenced with immunoSEQ multiplex PCR; TCRdb's copy has only in-frame clones and lacks some. This sample has tens of thousands of clones, with 75% to 90% found just once. Trimming took off 7 bases at V and 0 bases at J, with 15 bases between the two ends. The germline CDR1 and CDR2 sequences are SGDLS and YYNGEE. The CDR3 has 15 amino acids. The receptor's source is a man in his 60s with active COVID-19. The rearrangement joins TRBV9 to TRBJ2-3; D possibly corresponds to TRBD2 (7 bases). Sequencing was carried out using peripheral blood. CDR3 coding DNA: TGTGCCAGCGGAGGAGGGGGGGAGAGCACAGATACGCAGTATTTT. Protein: CASGGGGESTDTQYF.